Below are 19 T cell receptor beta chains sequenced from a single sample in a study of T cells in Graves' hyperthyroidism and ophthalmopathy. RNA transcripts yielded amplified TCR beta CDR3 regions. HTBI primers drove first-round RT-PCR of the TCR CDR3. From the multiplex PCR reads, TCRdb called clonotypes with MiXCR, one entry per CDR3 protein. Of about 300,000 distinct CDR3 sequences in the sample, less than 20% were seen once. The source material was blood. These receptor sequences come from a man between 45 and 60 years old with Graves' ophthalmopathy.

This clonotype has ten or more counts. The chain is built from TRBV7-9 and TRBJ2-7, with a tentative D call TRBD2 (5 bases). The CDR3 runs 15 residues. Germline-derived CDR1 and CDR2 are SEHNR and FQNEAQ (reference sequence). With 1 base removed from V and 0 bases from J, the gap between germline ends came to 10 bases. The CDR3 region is CASSLGVGNSYEQYF. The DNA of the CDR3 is TGTGCCAGCAGCTTAGGCGTCGGGAACTCCTACGAGCAGTACTTC. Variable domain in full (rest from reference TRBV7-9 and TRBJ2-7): DTGVSQNPRHKITKRGQNVTFRCDPISEHNRLYWYRQTLGQGPEFLTYFQNEAQLEKSRLLSDRFSAERPKGSFSTLEIQRTEQGDSAMYLCASSLGVGNSYEQYFGPGTRLTVT.

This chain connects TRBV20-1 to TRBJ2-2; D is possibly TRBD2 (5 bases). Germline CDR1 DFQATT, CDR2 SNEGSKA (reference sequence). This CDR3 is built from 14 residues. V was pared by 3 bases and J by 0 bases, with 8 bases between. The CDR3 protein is CSASRGSNTGELFF. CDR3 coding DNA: TGCAGTGCTAGCCGGGGATCGAACACCGGGGAGCTGTTTTTT.

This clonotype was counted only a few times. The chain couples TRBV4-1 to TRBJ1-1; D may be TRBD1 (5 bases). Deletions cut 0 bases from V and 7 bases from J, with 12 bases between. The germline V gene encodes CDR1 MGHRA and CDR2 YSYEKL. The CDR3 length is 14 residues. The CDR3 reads CASSQDGRTYEAFF. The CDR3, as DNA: TGCGCCAGCAGCCAAGATGGGCGGACATATGAAGCTTTCTTT.

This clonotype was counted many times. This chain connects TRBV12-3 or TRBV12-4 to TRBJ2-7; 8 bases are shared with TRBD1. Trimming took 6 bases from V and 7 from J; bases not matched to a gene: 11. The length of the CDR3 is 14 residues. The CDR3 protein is CASSRDRLLGEQYF. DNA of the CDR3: TGTGCCAGCAGCCGGGACAGGCTCTTGGGAGAGCAGTACTTC.

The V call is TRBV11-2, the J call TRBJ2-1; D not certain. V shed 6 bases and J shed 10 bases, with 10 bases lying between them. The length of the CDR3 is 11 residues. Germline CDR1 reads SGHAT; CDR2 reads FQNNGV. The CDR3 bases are TGTGCCAGCAGGGAAGGGAAAGAGCAGTTCTTC. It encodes CASREGKEQFF.

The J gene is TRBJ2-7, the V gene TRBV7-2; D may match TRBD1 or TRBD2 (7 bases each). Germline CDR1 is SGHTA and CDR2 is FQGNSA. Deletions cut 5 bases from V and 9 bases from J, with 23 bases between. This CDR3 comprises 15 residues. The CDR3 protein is CASSRRQGGTTGQYF. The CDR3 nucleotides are TGTGCCAGCAGCCGCCGACAGGGTGGGACTACGGGGCAGTACTTC.

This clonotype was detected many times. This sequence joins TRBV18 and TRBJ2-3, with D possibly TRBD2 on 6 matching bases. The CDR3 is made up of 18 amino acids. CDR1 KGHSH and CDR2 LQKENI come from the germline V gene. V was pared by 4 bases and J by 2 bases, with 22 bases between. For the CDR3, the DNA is TGTGCCAGCTCACGAGCGGCGGGGCCAACCCTAGCCACAGATACGCAGTATTTT. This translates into CASSRAAGPTLATDTQYF.

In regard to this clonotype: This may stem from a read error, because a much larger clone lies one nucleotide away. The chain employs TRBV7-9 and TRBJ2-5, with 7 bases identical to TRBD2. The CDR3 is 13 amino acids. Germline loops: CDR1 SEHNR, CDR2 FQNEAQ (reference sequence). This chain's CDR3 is CAGSITSEETQYF. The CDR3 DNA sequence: TGTGCCGGCAGCATCACTAGCGAAGAGACCCAGTACTTC.

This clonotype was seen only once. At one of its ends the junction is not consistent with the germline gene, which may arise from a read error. The CDR3 reads CAIRPGQELYEQCF. The CDR3, as DNA: TGTGCCATCAGGCCGGGACAGGAGCTCTACGAGCAGTGCTTC. This rearrangement joins TRBV10-3 to TRBJ2-7; 8 positions agree with TRBD1. Germline V gene sequence: CDR1 ENHRY, CDR2 SYGVKD. CDR3 length: 14 residues.

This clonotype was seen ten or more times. CDR3 residues: CASSDSSNQPQHF. The CDR3 nucleotides are TGTGCCAGCAGCGACAGTAGCAATCAGCCCCAGCATTTT. The chain employs TRBV18 and TRBJ1-5; tentatively, D is TRBD1 (5 bases). V lost 8 bases and J lost 0, with 8 bases in between. In germline, CDR1 is KGHSH, CDR2 LQKENI. This CDR3 contains 13 residues.

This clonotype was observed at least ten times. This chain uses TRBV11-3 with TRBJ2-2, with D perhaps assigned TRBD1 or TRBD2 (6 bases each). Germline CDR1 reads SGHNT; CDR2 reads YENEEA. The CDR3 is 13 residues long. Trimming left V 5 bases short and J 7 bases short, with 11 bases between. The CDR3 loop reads CASSPGEVGELFF. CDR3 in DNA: TGTGCCAGCAGCCCAGGGGAGGTCGGGGAGCTGTTTTTT.

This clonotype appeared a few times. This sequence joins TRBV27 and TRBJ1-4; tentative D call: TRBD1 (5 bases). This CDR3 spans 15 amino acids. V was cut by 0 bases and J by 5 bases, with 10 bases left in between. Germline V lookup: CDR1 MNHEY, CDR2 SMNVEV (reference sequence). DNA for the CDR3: TGTGCCAGCAGTTTATCACGGGGGAGGAATGAAAAACTGTTTTTT. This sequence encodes CASSLSRGRNEKLFF.

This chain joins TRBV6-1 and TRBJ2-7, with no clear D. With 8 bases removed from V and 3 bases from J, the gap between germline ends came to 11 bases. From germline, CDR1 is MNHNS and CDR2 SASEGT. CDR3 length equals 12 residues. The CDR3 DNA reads TGTGCCAGCGCGATTTTGGACTACGAGCAGTACTTC. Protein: CASAILDYEQYF.

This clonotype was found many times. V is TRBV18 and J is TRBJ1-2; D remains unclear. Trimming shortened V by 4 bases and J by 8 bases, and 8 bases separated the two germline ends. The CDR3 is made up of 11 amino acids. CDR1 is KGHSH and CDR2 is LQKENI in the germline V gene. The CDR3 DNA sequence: TGTGCCAGCTCACATTCAGAGGGCTACACCTTC. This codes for CASSHSEGYTF.

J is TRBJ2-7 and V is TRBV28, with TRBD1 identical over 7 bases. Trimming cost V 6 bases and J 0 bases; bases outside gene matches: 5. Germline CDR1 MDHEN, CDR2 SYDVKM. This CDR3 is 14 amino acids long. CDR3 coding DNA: TGTGCCAGCAGAAAGACAGGGACCTCCTACGAGCAGTACTTC. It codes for CASRKTGTSYEQYF.

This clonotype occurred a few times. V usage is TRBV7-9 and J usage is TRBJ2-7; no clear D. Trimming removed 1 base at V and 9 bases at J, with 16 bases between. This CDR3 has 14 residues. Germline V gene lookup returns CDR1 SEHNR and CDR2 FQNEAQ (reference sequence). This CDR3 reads CASSLVSTAPPQYF. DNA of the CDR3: TGTGCCAGCAGCTTAGTGAGTACAGCCCCTCCGCAGTACTTC.

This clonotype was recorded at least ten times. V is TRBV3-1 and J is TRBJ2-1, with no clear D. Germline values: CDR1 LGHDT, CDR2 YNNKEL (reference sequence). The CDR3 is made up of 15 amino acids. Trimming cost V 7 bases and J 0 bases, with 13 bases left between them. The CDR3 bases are TGTGCCAGCACGGGTAGCTGGAGCTCCTACAATGAGCAGTTCTTC. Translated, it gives CASTGSWSSYNEQFF.

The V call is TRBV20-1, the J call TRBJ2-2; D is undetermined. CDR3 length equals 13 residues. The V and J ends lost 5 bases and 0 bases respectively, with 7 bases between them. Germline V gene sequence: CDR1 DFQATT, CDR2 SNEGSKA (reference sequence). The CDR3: CSAHLPNTGELFF. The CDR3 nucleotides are TGCAGTGCTCACTTGCCGAACACCGGGGAGCTGTTTTTT.

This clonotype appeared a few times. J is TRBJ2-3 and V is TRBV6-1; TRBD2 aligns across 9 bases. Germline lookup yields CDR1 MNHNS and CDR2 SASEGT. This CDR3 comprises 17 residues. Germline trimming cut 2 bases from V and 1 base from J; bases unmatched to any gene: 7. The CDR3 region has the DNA TGTGCCAGCAGTGAATATTTAGCGGGAGTTGGCACAGATACGCAGTATTTT. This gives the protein CASSEYLAGVGTDTQYF.